This TCR beta chain was recorded in a study of Tregs in tolerant kidney transplant recipients. Study-level points and caveats: Findings come from small patient numbers and require larger validation.

As regards this clone: Its antigen is currently unknown.

Germline V gene lookup returns CDR1 SGHRS and CDR2 YFSETQ. V lost 7 bases and J 4 bases, leaving 12 bases between the germline ends. The CDR3 sequence is 12 residues long. Assay: immunoSEQ multiplex PCR; the TCRdb copy retains only in-frame clones and omits some. The table lists about 120,000 clones, around 91% of them singletons. The rearrangement joins TRBV5-1 to TRBJ2-7; D is possibly TRBD2 (6 bases). The receptor's source is a human donor in good health. Sample: CD4+ T cells from blood. CDR3 bases: TGCGCCAGCGGGCGGGACGGGTACGAGCAGTACTTC. Protein: CASGRDGYEQYF. Together with reference TRBV5-1 and TRBJ2-7, the CDR3 gives the full variable domain: KAGVTQTPRYLIKTRGQQVTLSCSPISGHRSVSWYQQTPGQGLQFLFEYFSETQRNKGNFPGRFSGRQFSNSRSEMNVSTLELGDSALYLCASGRDGYEQYFGPGTRLTVT.